This entry concerns a single T cell receptor (beta chain). What it binds is not known. Certain patients were not enrolled. These were patients with other autoimmune diseases, uncontrolled infections, pregnancy or lactation. Using RNA transcripts, the TCR beta CDR3 regions were amplified. HTBI-primed RT-PCR formed the first round, and a multiplex PCR formed the second. TCRdb re-analysed the multiplex PCR reads in MiXCR, keeping a single row per CDR3 protein. The sample carries 200,000 to 250,000 distinct CDR3 sequences, approximately 21% recorded once. Germline-derived CDR1 and CDR2 are LNHNV and YYDKDF (reference sequence). The V end was cut by 0 bases, the J end by 1 base, with 9 bases between. The CDR3 covers 15 residues. This sample is part of a study of Graves' ophthalmopathy and Graves' hyperthyroidism. Study findings and constraints: Blood contained most expanded thyroid clonotypes exceeding 0.001 frequency.

The clonotype comes from a woman aged 45-59 years with Graves' ophthalmopathy. The rearrangement links TRBV15 to TRBJ2-5; tentative D call: TRBD1 (6 bases). Material: peripheral blood. The CDR3 DNA sequence: TGTGCCACCAGCAGAGATTCGGACAGCCAAGAGACCCAGTACTTC. It translates to CATSRDSDSQETQYF. The full variable domain, completed using reference TRBV15 and TRBJ2-5, is DAMVIQNPRYQVTQFGKPVTLSCSQTLNHNVMYWYQQKSSQAPKLLFHYYDKDFNNEADTPDNFQSRRPNTSFCFLDIRSPGLGDTAMYLCATSRDSDSQETQYFGPGTRLLVL.